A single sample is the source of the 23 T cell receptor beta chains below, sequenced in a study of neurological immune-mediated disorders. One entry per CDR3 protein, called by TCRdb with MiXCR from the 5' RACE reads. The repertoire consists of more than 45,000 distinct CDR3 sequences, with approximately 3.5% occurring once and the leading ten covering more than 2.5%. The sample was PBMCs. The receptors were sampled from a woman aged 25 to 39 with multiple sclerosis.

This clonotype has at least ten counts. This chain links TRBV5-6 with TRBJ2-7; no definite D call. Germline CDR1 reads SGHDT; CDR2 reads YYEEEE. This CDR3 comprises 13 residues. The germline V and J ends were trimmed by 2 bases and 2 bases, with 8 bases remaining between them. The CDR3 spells CASSFSGPYEQYF. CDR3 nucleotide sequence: TGTGCCAGCAGCTTCTCTGGCCCCTACGAGCAGTACTTC.

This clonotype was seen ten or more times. As DNA, the CDR3 is TGTGCCAGCGGGCAGGCCGCTTCGGGCTACACCTTC. Protein product: CASGQAASGYTF. The chain joins TRBV6-5 to TRBJ1-2; no reliable D call. Trimming pared 8 bases from V and 8 bases from J, leaving 15 bases between. The CDR3 totals 12 residues. Germline V gene lookup returns CDR1 MNHEY and CDR2 SVGAGI.

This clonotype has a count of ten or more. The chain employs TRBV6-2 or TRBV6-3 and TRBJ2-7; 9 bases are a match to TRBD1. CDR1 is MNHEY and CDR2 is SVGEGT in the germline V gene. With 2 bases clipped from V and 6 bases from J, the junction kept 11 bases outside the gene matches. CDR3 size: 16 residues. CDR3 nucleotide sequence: TGTGCCAGCAGTTACGTGCCGGACAGGGGTTTCTCCGAGCAGTACTTC. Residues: CASSYVPDRGFSEQYF.

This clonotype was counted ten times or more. The CDR3 protein is CSVRSTGTTAYEQYF. The CDR3 DNA follows: TGCAGTGTCCGATCGACCGGGACTACCGCCTACGAGCAGTACTTC. The chain recombines TRBV20-1 with TRBJ2-7, with 7 bases lining up with TRBD2. The CDR3 has 15 amino acids. Trimming cost V 7 bases and J 2 bases; bases outside gene matches: 14. Germline V lookup: CDR1 DFQATT, CDR2 SNEGSKA (reference sequence).

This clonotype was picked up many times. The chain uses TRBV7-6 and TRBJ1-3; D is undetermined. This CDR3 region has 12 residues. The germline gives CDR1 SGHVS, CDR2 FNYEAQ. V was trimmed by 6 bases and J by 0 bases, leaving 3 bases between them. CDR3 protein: CASRSSGNTIYF. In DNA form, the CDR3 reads TGTGCCAGCAGGAGCTCTGGAAACACCATATATTTT.

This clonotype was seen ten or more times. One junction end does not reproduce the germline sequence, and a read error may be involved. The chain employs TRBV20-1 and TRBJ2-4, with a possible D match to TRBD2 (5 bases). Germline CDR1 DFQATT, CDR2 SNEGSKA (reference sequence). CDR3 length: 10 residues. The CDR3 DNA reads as TGCAGTGCTGCACCGGGAACGCGTACTTTC. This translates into CSAAPGTRTF.

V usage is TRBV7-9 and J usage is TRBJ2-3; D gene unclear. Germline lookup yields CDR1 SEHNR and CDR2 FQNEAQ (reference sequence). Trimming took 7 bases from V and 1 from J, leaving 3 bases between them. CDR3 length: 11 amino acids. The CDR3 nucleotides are TGTGCCAGCATCCGCACAGATACGCAGTATTTT. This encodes CASIRTDTQYF.

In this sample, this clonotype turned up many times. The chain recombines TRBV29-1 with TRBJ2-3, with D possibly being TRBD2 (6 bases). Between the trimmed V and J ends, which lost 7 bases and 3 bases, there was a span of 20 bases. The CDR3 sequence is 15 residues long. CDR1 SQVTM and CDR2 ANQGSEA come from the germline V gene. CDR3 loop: CSASLQGLSTDTQYF. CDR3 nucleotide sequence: TGCAGCGCCTCTCTCCAGGGACTTTCAACAGATACGCAGTATTTT.

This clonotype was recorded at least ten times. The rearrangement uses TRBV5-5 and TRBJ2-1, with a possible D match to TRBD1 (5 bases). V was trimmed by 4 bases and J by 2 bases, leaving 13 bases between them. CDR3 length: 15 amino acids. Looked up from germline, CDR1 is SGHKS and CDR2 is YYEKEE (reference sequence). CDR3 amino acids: CASSQGQGTYNEQFF. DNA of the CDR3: TGTGCCAGCAGCCAGGGCCAGGGAACCTACAATGAGCAGTTCTTC.

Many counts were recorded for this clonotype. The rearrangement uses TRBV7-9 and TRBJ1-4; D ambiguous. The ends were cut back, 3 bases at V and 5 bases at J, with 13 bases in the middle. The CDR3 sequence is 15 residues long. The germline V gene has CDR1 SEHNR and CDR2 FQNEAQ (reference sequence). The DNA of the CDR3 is TGTGCCAGCAGCTTTTCGACGGATTTAAATGAAAAACTGTTTTTT. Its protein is CASSFSTDLNEKLFF.

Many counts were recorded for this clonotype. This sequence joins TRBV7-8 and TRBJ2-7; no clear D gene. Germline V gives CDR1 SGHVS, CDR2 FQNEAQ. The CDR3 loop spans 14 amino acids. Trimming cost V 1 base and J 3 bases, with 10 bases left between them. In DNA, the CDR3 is TGTGCCAGCAGCTTAGGACACCTTAACTACGAGCAGTACTTC. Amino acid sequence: CASSLGHLNYEQYF.

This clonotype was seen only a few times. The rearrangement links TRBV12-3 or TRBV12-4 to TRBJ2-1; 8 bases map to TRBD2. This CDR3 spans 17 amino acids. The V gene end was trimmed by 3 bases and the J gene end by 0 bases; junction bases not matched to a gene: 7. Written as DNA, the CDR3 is TGTGCCAGCAGTTTTCCTCGTAGCGGGAACTCCTACAATGAGCAGTTCTTC. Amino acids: CASSFPRSGNSYNEQFF.

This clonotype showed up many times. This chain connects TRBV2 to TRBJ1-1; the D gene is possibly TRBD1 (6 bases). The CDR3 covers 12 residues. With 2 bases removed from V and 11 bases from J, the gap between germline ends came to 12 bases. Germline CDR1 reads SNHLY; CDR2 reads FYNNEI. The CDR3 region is CASSETGQTAFF. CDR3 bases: TGTGCCAGCAGTGAAACCGGACAGACGGCTTTCTTT. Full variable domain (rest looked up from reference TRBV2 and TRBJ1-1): EPEVTQTPSHQVTQMGQEVILRCVPISNHLYFYWYRQILGQKVEFLVSFYNNEISEKSEIFDDQFSVERPDGSNFTLKIRSTKLEDSAMYFCASSETGQTAFFGQGTRLTVV.

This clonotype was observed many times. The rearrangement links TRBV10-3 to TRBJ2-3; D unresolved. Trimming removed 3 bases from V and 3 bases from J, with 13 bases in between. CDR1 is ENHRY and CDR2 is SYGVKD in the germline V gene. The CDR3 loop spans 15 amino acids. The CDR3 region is CAISDFNRETDTQYF. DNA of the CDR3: TGTGCCATCAGTGATTTCAATAGAGAAACAGATACGCAGTATTTT.

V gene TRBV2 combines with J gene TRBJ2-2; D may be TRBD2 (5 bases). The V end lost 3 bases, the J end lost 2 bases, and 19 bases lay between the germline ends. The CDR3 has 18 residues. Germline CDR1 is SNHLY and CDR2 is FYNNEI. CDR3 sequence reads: CASSDLFPRVTNTGELFF. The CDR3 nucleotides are TGTGCCAGCAGTGATCTGTTCCCGCGGGTAACTAACACCGGGGAGCTGTTTTTT.

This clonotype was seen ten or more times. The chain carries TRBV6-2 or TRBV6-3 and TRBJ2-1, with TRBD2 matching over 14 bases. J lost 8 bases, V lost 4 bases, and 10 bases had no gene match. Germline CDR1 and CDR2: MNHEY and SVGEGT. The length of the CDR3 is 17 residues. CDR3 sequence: CASSFSTSGRARDEQFF. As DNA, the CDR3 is TGTGCCAGCAGTTTTTCGACTAGCGGGAGGGCCCGAGATGAGCAGTTCTTC.

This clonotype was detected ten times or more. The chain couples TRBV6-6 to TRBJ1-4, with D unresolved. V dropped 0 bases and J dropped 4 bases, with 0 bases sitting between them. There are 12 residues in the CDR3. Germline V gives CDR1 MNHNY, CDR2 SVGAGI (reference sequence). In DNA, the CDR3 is TGTGCCAGCAGTTACTCTAATGAAAAACTGTTTTTT. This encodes CASSYSNEKLFF.

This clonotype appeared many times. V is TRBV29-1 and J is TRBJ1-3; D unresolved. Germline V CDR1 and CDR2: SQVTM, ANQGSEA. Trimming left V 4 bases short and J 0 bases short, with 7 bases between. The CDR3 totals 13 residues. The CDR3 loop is CSVAASSGNTIYF. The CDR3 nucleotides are TGCAGCGTTGCAGCCAGCTCTGGAAACACCATATATTTT.

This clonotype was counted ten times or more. The CDR3 loop reads CASSESWTSGSRQFF. As DNA, the CDR3 is TGTGCCAGCAGTGAATCATGGACTAGCGGGAGTAGGCAGTTCTTC. V and J are TRBV25-1 and TRBJ2-1, with 13 nucleotides matching TRBD2. Germline values: CDR1 MGHDK, CDR2 SYGVNS. With 1 base clipped from V and 12 bases from J, the junction kept 6 bases outside the gene matches. The CDR3 runs to 15 residues.

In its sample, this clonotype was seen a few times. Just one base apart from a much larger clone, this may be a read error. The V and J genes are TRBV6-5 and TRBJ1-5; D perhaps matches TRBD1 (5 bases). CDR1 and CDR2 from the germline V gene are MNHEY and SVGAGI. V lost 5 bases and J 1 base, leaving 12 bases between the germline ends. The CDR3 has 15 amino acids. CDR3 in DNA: TGTGCCAGCAGTAAGAGGGGTGAAAGCAATCAGCCCCAGCATTTT. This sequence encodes CASSKRGESNQPQHF.

CDR3 protein: CSARDEGGAGGNQPQHF. CDR3 bases: TGCAGTGCTAGAGATGAGGGGGGGGCTGGCGGCAATCAGCCCCAGCATTTT. The chain joins TRBV20-1 to TRBJ1-5; TRBD1 is a possible D gene (6 bases). Germline V gene sequence: CDR1 DFQATT, CDR2 SNEGSKA (reference sequence). Trimming pared 0 bases from V and 2 bases from J, leaving 17 bases between. The CDR3 has 17 residues.

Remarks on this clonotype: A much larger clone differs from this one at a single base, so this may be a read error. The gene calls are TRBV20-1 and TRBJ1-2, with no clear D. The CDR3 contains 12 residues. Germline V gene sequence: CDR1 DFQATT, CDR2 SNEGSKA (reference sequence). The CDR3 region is CSARGQNYDYTF. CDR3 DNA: TGCAGTGCTAGAGGTCAGAACTATGACTACACCTTC.

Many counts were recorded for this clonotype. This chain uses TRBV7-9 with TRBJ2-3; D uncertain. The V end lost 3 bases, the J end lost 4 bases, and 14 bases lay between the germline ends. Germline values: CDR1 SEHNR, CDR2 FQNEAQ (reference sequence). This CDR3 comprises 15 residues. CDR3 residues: CASSFEPDEADTQYF. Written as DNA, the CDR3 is TGTGCCAGCAGCTTCGAACCGGATGAAGCAGATACGCAGTATTTT. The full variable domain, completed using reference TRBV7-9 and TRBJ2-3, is DTGVSQNPRHKITKRGQNVTFRCDPISEHNRLYWYRQTLGQGPEFLTYFQNEAQLEKSRLLSDRFSAERPKGSFSTLEIQRTEQGDSAMYLCASSFEPDEADTQYFGPGTRLTVL.